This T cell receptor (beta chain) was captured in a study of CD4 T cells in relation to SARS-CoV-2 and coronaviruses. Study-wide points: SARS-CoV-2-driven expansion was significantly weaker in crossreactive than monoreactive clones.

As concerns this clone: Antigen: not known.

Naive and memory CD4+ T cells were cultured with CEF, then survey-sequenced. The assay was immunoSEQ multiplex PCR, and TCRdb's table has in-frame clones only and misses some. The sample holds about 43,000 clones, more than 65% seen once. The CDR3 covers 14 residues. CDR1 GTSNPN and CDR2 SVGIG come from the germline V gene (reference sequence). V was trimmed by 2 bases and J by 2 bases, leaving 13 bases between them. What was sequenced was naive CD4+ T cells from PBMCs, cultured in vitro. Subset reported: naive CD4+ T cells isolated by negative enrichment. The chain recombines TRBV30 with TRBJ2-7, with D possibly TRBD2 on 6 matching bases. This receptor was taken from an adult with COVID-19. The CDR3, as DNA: TGTGCCTGGAGTCCCGGGACTCTCCCCTACGAGCAGTACTTC. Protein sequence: CAWSPGTLPYEQYF.